The rows below give T cell receptor beta chains drawn from one sample of a study of monozygotic twins with inflammatory bowel disease. With the 5' RACE reads reprocessed, TCRdb shows one record per CDR3 protein and no DNA. The sample holds some 450,000 distinct CDR3 sequences. Sample: blood. The receptors come from a human donor with ulcerative colitis or Crohn's disease, or a healthy co-twin of an affected twin (not recorded which). CDR3s include the opening cysteine and the closing phenylalanine or tryptophan.

V gene	J gene	CDR3 protein
TRBV29-1	TRBJ2-6	CSVGSGDSSGANVLTF
TRBV5-4	TRBJ1-2	CASSWDRRVYGYTF
TRBV6-1	TRBJ1-3	CASSDTYTGTGNTIYF
TRBV7-3	TRBJ2-1	CASSLNREGSQFF
TRBV6-1	TRBJ2-7	CATSWDSSYEQYF
TRBV19	TRBJ2-5	CASSETSGLQETQYF
TRBV10-3	TRBJ1-6	CAINSQNSPLHF
TRBV18	TRBJ1-1	CASSAGQGMNTEAFF
TRBV7-2	TRBJ2-2	CASSLAGTSGRAGELFF
TRBV4-2	TRBJ2-7	CASSHEPGQGFNEQYF
TRBV20-1	TRBJ1-4	CSARDRATNEKLFF